The clone carrying this TCR beta chain was observed many times. The sample belongs to a study of CD8+CD57+ T cells in acquired aplastic anemia. About the study: The study obtained an average of about 3.2 ug of DNA from sorted CD4+ and CD8+ cells.

This CDR3 comprises 13 residues. Trimming shortened V by 2 bases and J by 6 bases, and 8 bases separated the two germline ends. The germline CDR1 and CDR2 sequences are SNHLY and FYNNEI. The study profiled TCR beta VDJ and CDR3 using genomic DNA as template. TCRdb processed the reads anew with MiXCR; each CDR3 protein has one entry. The sample has more than 200,000 distinct CDR3 sequences; under 55% are singletons. Flow cytometry had shown expanded CD8+CD57+ cells in the patients chosen for sequencing. Patients were therapy-naive when their blood was sampled. Sequencing used sorted CD4+, CD8+, or CD8+CD57+ T cells (not recorded which) from PBMCs. This sequence joins TRBV2 and TRBJ2-1; D possibly corresponds to TRBD1 (5 bases). The receptor's source is a human donor with aplastic anemia. The CDR3 region has the DNA TGTGCCAGCAGTGAACAGGGTCTCAATGAGCAGTTCTTC. Translation: CASSEQGLNEQFF.